These 29 T cell receptor beta chains share one sample of origin, sequenced in a study of blood T cell repertoires in COVID-19. Sequencing used immunoSEQ multiplex PCR; TCRdb keeps in-frame clones, though not all of them. The data contain over 250,000 clones, approximately 90% of them seen just once; the ten biggest clones take up roughly 6.3%. The sample was peripheral blood. The receptor set was obtained from a woman aged 45 to 65 with COVID-19, enrolled during active disease.

The CDR3 region has the DNA TGCAGTGCTAGTCTCCCAGGGGTCCCGGAGACCCAGTACTTC. Translation gives CSASLPGVPETQYF. The V call is TRBV20-1, the J call TRBJ2-5; D might be TRBD1 (6 bases). The germline V gene encodes CDR1 DFQATT and CDR2 SNEGSKA (reference sequence). V was trimmed by 3 bases and J by 5 bases, leaving 16 bases between them. CDR3 size: 14 residues.

The rearrangement uses TRBV6-1 and TRBJ2-1; D is unclear. The germline gives CDR1 MNHNS, CDR2 SASEGT. V was clipped by 2 bases and J by 6 bases, with 5 bases between them. CDR3 length: 12 residues. The CDR3 sequence is CASSELPNEQFF. As DNA, the CDR3 is TGTGCCAGCAGTGAACTTCCCAATGAGCAGTTCTTC.

This clone was counted a single time. The rearrangement links TRBV5-4 to TRBJ2-5; 12 nucleotides line up with TRBD2. CDR3 length: 16 amino acids. CDR1 is SGHNT, CDR2 YYREEE, per germline (reference sequence). V shed 6 bases, J shed 3 bases, and the junction held 9 bases outside the gene matches. CDR3 in amino acids: CASTHIRLAGEETQYF. As DNA, the CDR3 is TGTGCCAGCACTCATATCCGACTAGCGGGGGAAGAGACCCAGTACTTC.

The chain carries TRBV6-5 and TRBJ1-5; TRBD1 agrees at 8 bases. Trimming cost V 6 bases and J 4 bases; bases outside gene matches: 2. CDR3 length: 13 residues. Germline CDR1 MNHEY, CDR2 SVGAGI. The CDR3 region is CASRGQGNQPQHF. CDR3 sequence (DNA): TGTGCCAGCAGAGGACAGGGAAATCAGCCCCAGCATTTT.

This rearrangement joins TRBV2 to TRBJ2-1, with 9 bases that match TRBD1. This CDR3 is 13 amino acids long. The V segment lost 6 bases and the J segment 6 bases; nucleotides outside the gene matches: 3. The germline gives CDR1 SNHLY, CDR2 FYNNEI. This CDR3 reads CASRGQGGNEQFF. CDR3 nucleotide sequence: TGTGCCAGCAGGGGACAGGGCGGCAATGAGCAGTTCTTC.

J is TRBJ2-7 and V is TRBV10-2, with 10 bases that match TRBD2. The J segment lost 4 bases and the V segment lost 3 bases, leaving 15 bases of the junction unmatched. The CDR3 is made up of 18 amino acids. Germline V gives CDR1 WSHSY, CDR2 SAAADI. Here the CDR3 reads CASSEGGLAGDPGYEQYF. CDR3 bases: TGCGCCAGCAGTGAAGGCGGGCTAGCGGGAGATCCTGGGTACGAGCAGTACTTC.

The chain recombines TRBV12-3 or TRBV12-4 with TRBJ2-7, with 9 bases matching TRBD1. This CDR3 comprises 13 residues. V lost 6 bases and J lost 4; bases outside the gene matches: 4. The CDR3 DNA is TGTGCCAGCAGGAAACAGGGGGCTTACGAGCAGTACTTC. Its protein product is CASRKQGAYEQYF.

V usage is TRBV6-6 and J usage is TRBJ1-6, with D tentatively TRBD1 (5 bases). V was clipped by 0 bases and J by 3 bases, with 9 bases between them. This CDR3 has 16 residues. CDR1 is MNHNY, CDR2 SVGAGI, per germline (reference sequence). This CDR3 is CASSYSSDNYNSPLHF. The CDR3 region has the DNA TGTGCCAGCAGTTACTCTTCGGACAACTATAATTCACCCCTCCACTTT.

This clone occurred once. This rearrangement joins TRBV5-1 to TRBJ2-2; 14 positions agree with TRBD2. In germline, CDR1 is SGHRS, CDR2 YFSETQ. V lost 4 bases, J lost 0 bases, and 5 bases stayed unmatched. The CDR3 is made up of 18 amino acids. This CDR3 reads CASSMRLAGGTNTGELFF. In DNA, the CDR3 is TGCGCCAGCAGCATGAGACTAGCGGGAGGGACGAACACCGGGGAGCTGTTTTTT.

The chain recombines TRBV10-3 with TRBJ1-5; 9 nucleotides match TRBD1. The CDR3 is made up of 13 amino acids. The J segment lost 8 bases and the V segment lost 6 bases, leaving 5 bases of the junction unmatched. Per germline, CDR1 ENHRY and CDR2 SYGVKD. The chain's CDR3 is CAISGQGNKPQHF. In DNA form, the CDR3 reads TGTGCCATCAGCGGACAGGGGAATAAGCCCCAGCATTTT.

This clone was observed once. The chain couples TRBV7-2 to TRBJ1-2; 7 bases map to TRBD1. The CDR3 has 15 amino acids. Germline CDR1 SGHTA, CDR2 FQGNSA. V was clipped by 0 bases and J by 7 bases; unmatched bases: 8. CDR3 protein: CASSLATTGTGGYTF. In DNA form, the CDR3 reads TGTGCCAGCAGCTTAGCTACGACAGGGACTGGTGGCTACACCTTC.

The chain has TRBV19 and TRBJ2-6; the D gene is possibly TRBD2 (5 bases). V was cut by 3 bases and J by 0 bases, with 12 bases left in between. Germline-derived CDR1 and CDR2 are LNHDA and SQIVND (reference sequence). The CDR3 is 17 residues long. The CDR3 protein is CASSIGSKTSGANVLTF. The CDR3 bases are TGTGCCAGTAGTATTGGGAGCAAGACCTCTGGGGCCAACGTCCTGACTTTC. Filled out from reference TRBV19 and TRBJ2-6, the complete variable domain reads DGGITQSPKYLFRKEGQNVTLSCEQNLNHDAMYWYRQDPGQGLRLIYYSQIVNDFQKGDIAEGYSVSREKKESFPLTVTSAQKNPTAFYLCASSIGSKTSGANVLTFGAGSRLTVL.

The CDR3: CASSYGGQGALTEAFF. CDR3 sequence (DNA): TGTGCCAGCAGCTACGGGGGGCAGGGGGCGCTTACTGAAGCTTTCTTT. The V and J genes are TRBV9 and TRBJ1-1, with 8 positions matching TRBD1. Germline CDR1 is SGDLS and CDR2 is YYNGEE. Losses at the gene ends were 4 bases for V and 5 bases for J; bases not matched to a gene: 13. CDR3 length: 16 amino acids.

The chain employs TRBV5-1 and TRBJ2-1; the match to TRBD2 covers 8 bases. The ends lost 0 bases at V and 3 bases at J; junction bases unmatched: 2. Germline V gene sequence: CDR1 SGHRS, CDR2 YFSETQ. CDR3 length: 15 residues. The CDR3 nucleotides are TGCGCCAGCAGCTTGGGCCTAGCGGGCTACAATGAGCAGTTCTTC. This encodes CASSLGLAGYNEQFF.

The chain carries TRBV27 and TRBJ2-7, with TRBD1 as a possible D gene (5 bases). V was shortened by 2 bases and J by 2 bases, with 13 bases between the two germline ends. This CDR3 comprises 15 residues. Germline CDR1 and CDR2: MNHEY and SMNVEV (reference sequence). The CDR3 bases are TGTGCCAGCAGTTTAGCCCCCATCAGGGCCTACGAGCAGTACTTC. As protein: CASSLAPIRAYEQYF.

This clone has only one observation. The chain uses TRBV3-1 (or the pseudogene TRBV3-2) and TRBJ2-5, with 10 positions matching TRBD2. After removal of 0 bases from V and 6 bases from J, the junction contained 4 bases not matched to a gene. Germline V gene lookup returns CDR1 LGHDT and CDR2 YNNKEL (reference sequence). The CDR3 consists of 15 residues. The CDR3 here is CASSQEPSGSQTQYF. For the CDR3, the DNA is TGTGCCAGCAGCCAAGAGCCTAGCGGGAGTCAGACCCAGTACTTC.

This clone was seen once. The rearrangement uses TRBV30 and TRBJ2-3; TRBD2 matches 8 bases. V trimming: 1 base; J trimming: 4 bases; junction bases outside the gene matches: 4. CDR1 is GTSNPN, CDR2 SVGIG, per germline (reference sequence). The CDR3 has 14 amino acids. The CDR3 region has the DNA TGTGCCTGGAGTGCGGGAGGGCCATCAGATACGCAGTATTTT. Its protein product is CAWSAGGPSDTQYF.

This clone has just one count. This rearrangement joins TRBV5-5 to TRBJ2-7; TRBD1 might be the D (5 bases). The CDR3 is 15 amino acids. V shed 1 base and J shed 3 bases, with 14 bases lying between them. Germline CDR1 is SGHKS and CDR2 is YYEKEE (reference sequence). The CDR3 loop reads CASSLQRTGYYEQYF. The CDR3 DNA is TGTGCCAGCAGCTTGCAAAGAACAGGTTACTACGAGCAGTACTTC.

The rearrangement links TRBV30 to TRBJ1-6; 8 nucleotides align to TRBD1. The CDR3 runs 15 residues. J gave up 3 bases and V 1 base, and 2 bases lay outside the gene matches. Germline-derived CDR1 and CDR2 are GTSNPN and SVGIG (reference sequence). The CDR3 protein is CAWSADRVYNSPLHF. As DNA, the CDR3 is TGTGCCTGGAGTGCGGACAGGGTCTATAATTCACCCCTCCACTTT.

The chain combines TRBV7-6 with TRBJ2-3; TRBD2 matches at 9 bases. V gave up 0 bases and J gave up 7 bases; unmatched junction bases: 11. This CDR3 spans 17 amino acids. Germline CDR1 reads SGHVS; CDR2 reads FNYEAQ. CDR3: CASSLAPAREGTHTQYF. The CDR3 region has the DNA TGTGCCAGCAGCTTAGCGCCTGCGCGGGAGGGTACACATACGCAGTATTTT.

The CDR3 protein is CASLRTGQGLSGYTF. The CDR3 DNA follows: TGTGCCAGCCTGAGGACGGGACAGGGCTTGAGCGGCTACACCTTC. The chain employs TRBV6-5 and TRBJ1-2; 9 bases map to TRBD1. V shed 8 bases and J 8 bases; nucleotides not matched to a gene: 15. Per germline, CDR1 MNHEY and CDR2 SVGAGI. This CDR3 is built from 15 residues.

The chain has TRBV18 and TRBJ1-5; 12 bases match TRBD1. Germline values: CDR1 KGHSH, CDR2 LQKENI. Germline trimming cut 2 bases from V and 3 bases from J; bases unmatched to any gene: 2. CDR3 length: 16 residues. The CDR3 nucleotides are TGTGCCAGCTCACCAAGGGACAGGGGGCTCAATCAGCCCCAGCATTTT. It specifies CASSPRDRGLNQPQHF.

V usage is TRBV30 and J usage is TRBJ2-1, with D possibly being TRBD1 (5 bases). Per the germline V gene, CDR1 is GTSNPN and CDR2 is SVGIG (reference sequence). The CDR3 spans 15 residues. Trimming removed 7 bases from V and 2 bases from J, with 18 bases in between. CDR3 nucleotide sequence: TGTGCCTTCTCGGAACAGGTATCCACCTACAATGAGCAGTTCTTC. The encoded protein is CAFSEQVSTYNEQFF.

The chain has TRBV4-2 and TRBJ2-1, with 9 bases fitting TRBD2. Germline V gene data show CDR1 as LGHNA and CDR2 as YNFKEQ. This CDR3 comprises 17 residues. V gave up 0 bases and J gave up 4 bases; unmatched junction bases: 7. The CDR3 is CASSQEHGGRAYNEQFF. CDR3 DNA sequence: TGTGCCAGCAGCCAAGAGCATGGCGGGAGGGCTTACAATGAGCAGTTCTTC.

This chain joins TRBV2 and TRBJ2-4; no firm D call. This CDR3 is 12 amino acids long. Trimming removed 4 bases at V and 6 bases at J, with 7 bases between. The germline V gene has CDR1 SNHLY and CDR2 FYNNEI. CDR3 sequence reads: CASSATLNIQYF. The CDR3 nucleotides read TGTGCCAGCAGTGCGACACTAAACATTCAGTACTTC.

This rearrangement joins TRBV7-2 to TRBJ2-4; D call uncertain. V gave up 5 bases and J gave up 6 bases, with 5 bases separating them. Germline CDR1 and CDR2: SGHTA and FQGNSA. The CDR3 extends over 11 amino acids. DNA for the CDR3: TGTGCCAGCAGCCCCCGAAACATTCAGTACTTC. Amino acid sequence: CASSPRNIQYF.

The chain uses TRBV2 and TRBJ1-2; 7 bases are a match to TRBD1. CDR3 size: 15 residues. Per germline, CDR1 SNHLY and CDR2 FYNNEI. V was clipped by 6 bases and J by 4 bases; unmatched bases: 11. CDR3 DNA: TGTGCCAGCAGCAAAGACCGGACAGGCCTCTATGGCTACACCTTC. Translating gives CASSKDRTGLYGYTF.

The gene calls are TRBV4-1 and TRBJ2-1; unclear D gene. The germline V gene encodes CDR1 MGHRA and CDR2 YSYEKL. The CDR3 runs to 14 residues. V was trimmed by 1 base and J by 7 bases, leaving 11 bases between them. CDR3 protein: CASSQGPVPNEQFF. DNA of the CDR3: TGCGCCAGCAGCCAAGGGCCTGTTCCGAATGAGCAGTTCTTC.

The chain has TRBV24-1 and TRBJ2-7, with D possibly being TRBD1 (5 bases). Germline CDR1 KGHDR, CDR2 SFDVKD. This CDR3 contains 14 residues. Trimming shortened V by 1 base and J by 5 bases, and 11 bases separated the two germline ends. CDR3 in DNA: TGTGCCACCAGTGATTTCGGGCAGGGTAACGAGCAGTACTTC. Its protein is CATSDFGQGNEQYF.